The TCR beta chain described here comes from a study of early T cells in non-severe SARS-CoV-2 infection. This clonotype was seen ten or more times. TCRdb fed the 5' RACE reads into MiXCR, producing one record per CDR3 protein. The sample lists 65,000 to 95,000 distinct CDR3 sequences; more than 13% were seen once. The sequence came from an adult who was a healthcare worker with PCR-confirmed SARS-CoV-2 infection or an uninfected control (not recorded which). The sample consisted of whole blood.

Written as DNA, the CDR3 is TGTGCCAGCCCCGGTGGGATTTTGGGGATTTACAATGAGCAGTTCTTC. This encodes CASPGGILGIYNEQFF. The chain joins TRBV6-4 to TRBJ2-1; D is uncertain. CDR1 is MRHNA, CDR2 SNTAGT, per germline. The CDR3 runs 16 residues. V lost 8 bases to trimming and J lost 4 bases, with 21 bases between them.